The 16 T cell receptor beta chains in this list originate from one sample, sequenced in a study of cytomegalovirus exposure and HLA in healthy donors. 13 Jbeta primers and 60 Vbeta primers were used for the PCR. Assay used: immunoSEQ multiplex PCR; TCRdb lists only in-frame clones, some missing. The table shows about 150,000 clones, with roughly a tenth occurring only once. The sequenced material came from PBMCs. The receptors stem from a male donor in good health and CMV-seronegative.

This clone was observed a few times. The chain combines TRBV6-5 with TRBJ2-3; 11 nucleotides agree with TRBD2. Germline CDR1 MNHEY, CDR2 SVGAGI. The CDR3 spans 16 residues. Trimming removed 0 bases from V and 1 base from J; junction bases left unmatched: 0. CDR3: CASSYSTSGGTDTQYF. The DNA for the CDR3 is TGTGCCAGCAGTTACTCGACTAGCGGGGGCACAGATACGCAGTATTTT.

The V call is TRBV4-2, the J call TRBJ1-1; the D gene is possibly TRBD1 (5 bases). The CDR3 contains 15 residues. V gave up 0 bases and J gave up 4 bases, with 12 bases separating them. Germline V gene lookup returns CDR1 LGHNA and CDR2 YNFKEQ. CDR3 DNA sequence: TGTGCCAGCAGCCAAGAAGTGGGGGGAGGCACTGAAGCTTTCTTT. The encoded protein is CASSQEVGGGTEAFF.

In its sample, this clone was seen a few times. The chain couples TRBV30 to TRBJ1-2; D is unclear. With 0 bases removed from V and 0 bases from J, the gap between germline ends came to 11 bases. Germline V CDR1 and CDR2: GTSNPN, SVGIG (reference sequence). This CDR3 contains 15 residues. The CDR3 region has the DNA TGTGCCTGGAGTGTTACAGTCCCCGCTAACTATGGCTACACCTTC. This encodes CAWSVTVPANYGYTF.

This clone has only a few counts. The rearrangement uses TRBV5-1 and TRBJ2-1; weak D call: TRBD1 (5 bases). The germline CDR1 and CDR2 sequences are SGHRS and YFSETQ. This CDR3 is 15 amino acids long. Trimming removed 3 bases at V and 0 bases at J, with 10 bases between. The CDR3 is CASSSRQSSYNEQFF. The CDR3 DNA is TGCGCCAGCAGCTCCAGACAGAGCTCCTACAATGAGCAGTTCTTC.

The chain uses TRBV19 and TRBJ1-5; 7 bases are a match to TRBD1. After removal of 6 bases from V and 6 bases from J, the junction contained 11 bases not matched to a gene. CDR3 length equals 15 residues. Germline lookup yields CDR1 LNHDA and CDR2 SQIVND (reference sequence). As DNA, the CDR3 is TGTGCCAGTAGCGATACAGGGGTATACAGTCAGCCCCAGCATTTT. Amino acids: CASSDTGVYSQPQHF.

The V and J genes are TRBV7-9 and TRBJ1-6; a possible D gene is TRBD1 (6 bases). The CDR3 loop spans 13 amino acids. Trimming removed 6 bases at V and 7 bases at J, with 10 bases between. Germline lookup yields CDR1 SEHNR and CDR2 FQNEAQ (reference sequence). This chain's CDR3 is CASRYQGNSPLHF. CDR3 nucleotides: TGTGCCAGCAGATATCAGGGGAATTCACCCCTCCACTTT.

The gene calls are TRBV27 and TRBJ2-7, with TRBD1 matching 7 bases. The CDR3 covers 13 residues. Losses at the gene ends were 3 bases for V and 3 bases for J; bases not matched to a gene: 2. Germline lookup yields CDR1 MNHEY and CDR2 SMNVEV (reference sequence). CDR3 nucleotides: TGTGCCAGCAGTTTGAGGGGGCGCTACGAGCAGTACTTC. Translating it yields CASSLRGRYEQYF.

The chain uses TRBV7-3 and TRBJ2-1, with 9 bases fitting TRBD2. The germline V gene encodes CDR1 SGHTA and CDR2 FQGTGA. Trimming at V came to 5 bases and at J to 9 bases, leaving 8 bases not matched to a gene. The CDR3 totals 14 residues. CDR3 sequence reads: CASSPGLAPGEQFF. CDR3 nucleotide sequence: TGTGCCAGCAGCCCGGGACTAGCTCCGGGTGAGCAGTTCTTC.

This clone was detected a few times. The same CDR3 is also encoded by other DNA sequences in this sample. The CDR3 sequence is CASSLTGVYEQYF. The CDR3 bases are TGTGCCAGCAGTTTGACAGGGGTCTACGAGCAGTACTTC. V usage is TRBV28 and J usage is TRBJ2-7, with 8 positions matching TRBD1. Germline V lookup: CDR1 MDHEN, CDR2 SYDVKM. There are 13 residues in the CDR3. V gave up 3 bases and J gave up 3 bases; unmatched junction bases: 1.

This clone came up a few times. The chain carries TRBV28 and TRBJ1-1; D is possibly TRBD1 (5 bases). Trimming pared 1 base from V and 6 bases from J, leaving 27 bases between. In germline, CDR1 is MDHEN, CDR2 SYDVKM. The CDR3 runs to 19 residues. CDR3 coding DNA: TGTGCCAGCAGTTTATCTCCACTTCGCGCTTGGGGCCTCGGACCTGAAGCTTTCTTT. Amino acid sequence: CASSLSPLRAWGLGPEAFF.

V usage is TRBV28 and J usage is TRBJ2-3, with 9 positions matching TRBD2. The ends lost 3 bases at V and 0 bases at J; junction bases unmatched: 10. Germline loops: CDR1 MDHEN, CDR2 SYDVKM. The CDR3 is made up of 18 amino acids. In nucleotides, the CDR3 is TGTGCCAGCAGTTTGGGGGGGCTAGCGGGACAAAGCACAGATACGCAGTATTTT. Its translation is CASSLGGLAGQSTDTQYF.

The CDR3 spells CASSPRTGSYNEQFF. The CDR3 DNA follows: TGTGCCAGCAGCCCCCGGACAGGGTCCTACAATGAGCAGTTCTTC. The chain uses TRBV9 and TRBJ2-1; 8 bases align to TRBD1. Germline lookup yields CDR1 SGDLS and CDR2 YYNGEE. The CDR3 is 15 amino acids. V shed 4 bases, J shed 1 base, and the junction held 4 bases outside the gene matches.

This chain links TRBV19 with TRBJ2-1, with 7 nucleotides matching TRBD2. CDR1 LNHDA and CDR2 SQIVND come from the germline V gene (reference sequence). The length of the CDR3 is 14 residues. The ends lost 3 bases at V and 9 bases at J; junction bases unmatched: 8. Written as DNA, the CDR3 is TGTGCCAGTAGTATGGGGCGGGAGCTGGGTGAGCAGTTCTTC. Protein: CASSMGRELGEQFF.

The CDR3 nucleotides read TGTGCCAGCAGCGGTACAGGGGGCTCTAGCTACACCTTC. Translation: CASSGTGGSSYTF. The chain couples TRBV7-9 to TRBJ1-2; 9 bases are a match to TRBD1. J was trimmed by 9 bases and V by 5 bases; bases with no gene match: 7. The CDR3 spans 13 residues. Germline CDR1 and CDR2: SEHNR and FQNEAQ (reference sequence).

The V call is TRBV5-1, the J call TRBJ2-5; D is unresolved. The CDR3 contains 13 residues. Trimming stripped 3 bases from V and 7 bases from J, with 13 bases between. Per germline, CDR1 SGHRS and CDR2 YFSETQ. CDR3 region: CASSSDLEVTQYF. The CDR3 DNA reads as TGCGCCAGCAGCTCCGATCTAGAGGTGACCCAGTACTTC.

The V gene is TRBV28, the J gene TRBJ2-3, with 7 bases aligning to TRBD1. Per germline, CDR1 MDHEN and CDR2 SYDVKM. V shed 10 bases, J shed 5 bases, and the junction held 9 bases outside the gene matches. The CDR3 sequence is 13 residues long. As DNA, the CDR3 is TGTGCCACCCGACAGGGATCCCTAGATACGCAGTATTTT. It translates to CATRQGSLDTQYF. Complete variable domain (other parts from reference TRBV28 and TRBJ2-3): DVKVTQSSRYLVKRTGEKVFLECVQDMDHENMFWYRQDPGLGLRLIYFSYDVKMKEKGDIPEGYSVSREKKERFSLILESASTNQTSMYLCATRQGSLDTQYFGPGTRLTVL.